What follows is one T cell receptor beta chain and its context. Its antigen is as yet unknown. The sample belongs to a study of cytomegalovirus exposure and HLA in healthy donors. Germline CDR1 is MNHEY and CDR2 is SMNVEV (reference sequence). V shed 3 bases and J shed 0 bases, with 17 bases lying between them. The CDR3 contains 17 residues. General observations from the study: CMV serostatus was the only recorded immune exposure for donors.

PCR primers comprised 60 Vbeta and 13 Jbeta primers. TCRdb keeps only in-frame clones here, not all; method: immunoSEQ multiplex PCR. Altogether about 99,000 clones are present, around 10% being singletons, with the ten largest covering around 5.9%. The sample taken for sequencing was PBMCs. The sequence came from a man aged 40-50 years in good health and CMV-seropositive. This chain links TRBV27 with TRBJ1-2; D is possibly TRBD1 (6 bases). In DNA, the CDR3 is TGTGCCAGCAGTTTGAAGTCAGGGGAGGGGTCTAACTATGGCTACACCTTC. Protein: CASSLKSGEGSNYGYTF.